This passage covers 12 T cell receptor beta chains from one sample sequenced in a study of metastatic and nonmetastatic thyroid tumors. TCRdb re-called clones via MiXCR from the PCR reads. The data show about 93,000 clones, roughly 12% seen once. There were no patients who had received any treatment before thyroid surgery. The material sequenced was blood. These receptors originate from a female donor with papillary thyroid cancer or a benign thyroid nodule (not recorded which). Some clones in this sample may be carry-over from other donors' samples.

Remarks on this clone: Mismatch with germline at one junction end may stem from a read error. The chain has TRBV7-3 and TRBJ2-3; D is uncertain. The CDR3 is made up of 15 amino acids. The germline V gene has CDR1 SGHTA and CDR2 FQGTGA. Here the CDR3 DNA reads TGTGCCAGCAGCTTAGGGTACATCAGCACAGATACACAGTATTTT. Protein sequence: CASSLGYISTDTQYF.

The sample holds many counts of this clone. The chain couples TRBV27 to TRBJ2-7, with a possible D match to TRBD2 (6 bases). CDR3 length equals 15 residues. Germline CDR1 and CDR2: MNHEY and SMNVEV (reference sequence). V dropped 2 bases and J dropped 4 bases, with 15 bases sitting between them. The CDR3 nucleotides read TGTGCCAGCAGTTTAGGGGCTGGACTAACGTACGAGCAGTACTTC. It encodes CASSLGAGLTYEQYF.

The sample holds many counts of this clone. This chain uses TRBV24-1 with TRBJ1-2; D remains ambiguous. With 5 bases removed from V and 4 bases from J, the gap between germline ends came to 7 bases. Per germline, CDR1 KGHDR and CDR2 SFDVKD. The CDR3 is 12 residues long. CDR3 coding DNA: TGTGCCACCAGTGGTGTAGGCTATGGCTACACCTTC. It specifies CATSGVGYGYTF.

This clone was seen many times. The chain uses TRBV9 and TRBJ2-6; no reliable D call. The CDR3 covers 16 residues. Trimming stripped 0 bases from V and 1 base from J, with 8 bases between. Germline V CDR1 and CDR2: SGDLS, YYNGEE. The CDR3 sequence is CASSVVPASGANVLTF. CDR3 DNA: TGTGCCAGCAGCGTAGTTCCCGCTTCTGGGGCCAACGTCCTGACTTTC.

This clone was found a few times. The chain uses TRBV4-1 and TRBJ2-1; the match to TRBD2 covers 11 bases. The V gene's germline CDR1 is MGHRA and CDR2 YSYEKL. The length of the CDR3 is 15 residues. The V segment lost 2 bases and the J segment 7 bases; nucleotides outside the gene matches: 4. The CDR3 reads CASSQLAGGQNEQFF. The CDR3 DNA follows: TGCGCCAGCAGCCAACTAGCGGGGGGCCAGAATGAGCAGTTCTTC.

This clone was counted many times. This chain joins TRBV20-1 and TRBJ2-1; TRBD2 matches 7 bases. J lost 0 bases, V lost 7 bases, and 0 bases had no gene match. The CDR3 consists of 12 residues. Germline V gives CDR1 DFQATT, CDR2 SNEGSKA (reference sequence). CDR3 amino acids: CSGDYSYNEQFF. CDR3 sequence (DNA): TGCAGTGGGGACTACTCCTACAATGAGCAGTTCTTC.

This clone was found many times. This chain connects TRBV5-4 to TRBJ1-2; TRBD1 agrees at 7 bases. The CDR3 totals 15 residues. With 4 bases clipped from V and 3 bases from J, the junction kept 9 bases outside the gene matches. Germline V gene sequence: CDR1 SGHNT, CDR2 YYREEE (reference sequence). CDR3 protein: CASSEGTGEYYGYTF. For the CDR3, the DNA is TGTGCCAGCAGCGAAGGTACAGGGGAGTACTATGGCTACACCTTC.

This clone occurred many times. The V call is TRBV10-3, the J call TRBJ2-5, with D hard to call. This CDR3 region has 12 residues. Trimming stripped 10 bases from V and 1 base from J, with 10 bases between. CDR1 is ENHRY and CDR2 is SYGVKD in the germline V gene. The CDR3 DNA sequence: TGTGCCACGCAGGCAATCCAAGAGACCCAGTACTTC. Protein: CATQAIQETQYF.

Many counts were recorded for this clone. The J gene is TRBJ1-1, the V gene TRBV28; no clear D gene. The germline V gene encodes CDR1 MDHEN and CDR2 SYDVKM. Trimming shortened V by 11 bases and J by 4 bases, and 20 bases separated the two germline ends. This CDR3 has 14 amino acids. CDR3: CAWEKAGRSTEAFF. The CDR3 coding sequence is TGTGCCTGGGAAAAGGCGGGAAGGAGCACTGAAGCTTTCTTT.

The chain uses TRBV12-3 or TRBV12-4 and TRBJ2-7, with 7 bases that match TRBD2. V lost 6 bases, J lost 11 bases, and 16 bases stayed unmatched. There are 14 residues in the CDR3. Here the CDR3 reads CASRQSGGSEEKYF. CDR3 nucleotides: TGTGCCAGCAGGCAATCTGGCGGGAGTGAAGAGAAGTACTTC.

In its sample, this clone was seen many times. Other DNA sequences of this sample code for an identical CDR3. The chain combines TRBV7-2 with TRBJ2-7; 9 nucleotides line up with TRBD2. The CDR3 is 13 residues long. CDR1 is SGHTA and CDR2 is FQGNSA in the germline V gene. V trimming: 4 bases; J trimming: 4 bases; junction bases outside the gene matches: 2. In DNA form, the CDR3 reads TGTGCCAGCAGCTCCAGCGGGAGGTACGAGCAGTACTTC. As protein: CASSSSGRYEQYF.

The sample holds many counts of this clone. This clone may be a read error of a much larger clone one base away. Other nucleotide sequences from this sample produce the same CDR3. In DNA form, the CDR3 reads TGTGCCAGCAGTCCATCTCCGACAGGGCTTGAGCAGTACTTC. Translating it yields CASSPSPTGLEQYF. The chain has TRBV2 and TRBJ2-7; 7 bases match TRBD1. The CDR3 loop spans 14 amino acids. Per germline, CDR1 SNHLY and CDR2 FYNNEI. The ends lost 5 bases at V and 7 bases at J; junction bases unmatched: 11.